Below are 17 T cell receptor beta chains sequenced from a single sample in a study of CD8+CD57+ T cells in acquired aplastic anemia. Genomic DNA served as template for TCR beta VDJ and CDR3 profiling. Via MiXCR, TCRdb re-called the reads, giving one row per CDR3 protein. The sample consists of 150,000 to 200,000 distinct CDR3 sequences, around 45% of them appearing once. Material for sequencing was sorted CD4+, CD8+, or CD8+CD57+ T cells (not recorded which) from PBMCs. These TCRs come from a human donor in good health.

For this clonotype: One end of the junction varies from germline; a read error may be responsible. This sequence joins TRBV6-1 and TRBJ1-1; 10 bases map to TRBD1. The CDR3 consists of 17 residues. Germline CDR1 and CDR2: MNHNS and SASEGT. The CDR3 DNA sequence: TGTGCCAGTCTACCTAGGTCGCTTGGGGGACAGGGGACTGAAGCTCTCTTT. Encoded protein: CASLPRSLGGQGTEALF.

Concerning this clonotype itself: This clone may be a read error of a much larger clone one base away. This chain joins TRBV30 and TRBJ2-7, with D hard to call. Trimming shortened V by 4 bases and J by 6 bases, and 10 bases separated the two germline ends. This CDR3 spans 11 amino acids. Germline V gene sequence: CDR1 GTSNPN, CDR2 SVGIG (reference sequence). CDR3 in DNA: TGTGCCTGGACGGGTTGGGCCGAGCAGTACTTC. It yields the protein CAWTGWAEQYF. Together with reference TRBV30 and TRBJ2-7, the CDR3 gives the full variable domain: SQTIHQWPATLVQPVGSPLSLECTVEGTSNPNLYWYRQAAGRGLQLLFYSVGIGQISSEVPQNLSASRPQDRQFILSSKKLLLSDSGFYLCAWTGWAEQYFGPGTRLTVT.

The sample holds a few counts of this clonotype. This sequence joins TRBV10-3 and TRBJ2-7; 7 positions match TRBD2. Trimming removed 0 bases from V and 4 bases from J; junction bases left unmatched: 9. The germline V gene encodes CDR1 ENHRY and CDR2 SYGVKD. The CDR3 runs 16 residues. Here the CDR3 DNA reads TGTGCCATCAGTGAGTCGATTCGGACTAGTGTTTACGAGCAGTACTTC. Protein sequence: CAISESIRTSVYEQYF.

The sample holds a few counts of this clonotype. This may stem from a read error, because a much larger clone lies one nucleotide away. The chain links TRBV9 to TRBJ1-2; TRBD1 is a possible D gene (5 bases). This CDR3 contains 13 residues. The V gene's germline CDR1 is SGDLS and CDR2 YYNGEE. Trimming removed 5 bases from V and 6 bases from J, with 14 bases in between. The CDR3 spells CASSRRGSHGYTF. The CDR3 coding sequence is TGTGCCAGCAGTAGACGGGGGAGTCATGGCTACACCTTC.

The genes are TRBV10-3 and TRBJ2-7, with D perhaps TRBD1 or TRBD2 (5 bases each). The V end lost 9 bases, the J end lost 0 bases, and 12 bases lay between the germline ends. The CDR3 runs 13 residues. Looked up from germline, CDR1 is ENHRY and CDR2 is SYGVKD. CDR3 in amino acids: CAIRDESSYEQYF. Written as DNA, the CDR3 is TGTGCCATTAGGGACGAGAGCTCCTACGAGCAGTACTTC.

The J gene is TRBJ1-5, the V gene TRBV3-1; TRBD1 is a possible D gene (6 bases). CDR1 and CDR2 from the germline V gene are LGHDT and YNNKEL (reference sequence). This CDR3 has 15 residues. V lost 0 bases and J 6 bases, leaving 12 bases between the germline ends. CDR3: CASSQEPQGTQPQHF. The DNA for the CDR3 is TGTGCCAGCAGCCAAGAACCCCAGGGGACTCAGCCCCAGCATTTT. The full variable domain, rest sourced from reference TRBV3-1 and TRBJ1-5, is DTAVSQTPKYLVTQMGNDKSIKCEQNLGHDTMYWYKQDSKKFLKIMFSYNNKELIINETVPNRFSPKSPDKAHLNLHINSLELGDSAVYFCASSQEPQGTQPQHFGDGTRLSIL.

This clonotype was seen a few times. The chain links TRBV18 to TRBJ2-3; D is uncertain. The germline CDR1 and CDR2 sequences are KGHSH and LQKENI. The CDR3 spans 14 residues. Trimming pared 2 bases from V and 0 bases from J, leaving 6 bases between. The CDR3 nucleotides read TGTGCCAGCTCACCAGGTCTAAGCACAGATACGCAGTATTTT. It specifies CASSPGLSTDTQYF.

The V gene is TRBV6-5, the J gene TRBJ1-1; 9 positions agree with TRBD1. The J segment lost 0 bases and the V segment lost 0 bases, leaving 5 bases of the junction unmatched. This CDR3 contains 17 residues. The germline gives CDR1 MNHEY, CDR2 SVGAGI. The CDR3 sequence: CASSYSGTGTMNTEAFF. CDR3 in DNA: TGTGCCAGCAGTTACTCCGGGACAGGGACGATGAACACTGAAGCTTTCTTT.

V usage is TRBV24-1 and J usage is TRBJ2-1, with D unclear. The CDR3 consists of 12 residues. V was cut by 7 bases and J by 5 bases, with 8 bases left in between. The germline gives CDR1 KGHDR, CDR2 SFDVKD. CDR3 in amino acids: CATSLLDNEQFF. The CDR3 DNA sequence: TGTGCCACCAGCCTACTTGACAATGAGCAGTTCTTC.

This clonotype was counted a few times. The rearrangement uses TRBV2 and TRBJ2-4; D remains ambiguous. V gave up 2 bases and J gave up 0 bases, with 14 bases separating them. The CDR3 is made up of 17 amino acids. Germline values: CDR1 SNHLY, CDR2 FYNNEI. CDR3 in DNA: TGTGCCAGCAGTGAACAGGCGATCTTATTAGCCAAAAACATTCAGTACTTC. This sequence encodes CASSEQAILLAKNIQYF.

This clonotype occurred many times. The chain combines TRBV2 with TRBJ1-6; a weak D match, TRBD1 (5 bases). The CDR3 loop spans 12 amino acids. Germline assignment: CDR1 SNHLY and CDR2 FYNNEI. Trimming removed 7 bases at V and 7 bases at J, with 8 bases between. The CDR3 sequence: CASMRGNSPLHF. The CDR3 DNA reads TGTGCCAGCATGCGGGGGAATTCACCCCTCCACTTT.

The table lists this clonotype with many counts. The rearrangement links TRBV5-4 to TRBJ2-7; 7 positions agree with TRBD2. Germline CDR1 and CDR2: SGHNT and YYREEE (reference sequence). CDR3 size: 15 residues. Unmatched junction bases numbered 11, after V lost 4 bases and J lost 4 bases. The CDR3 region is CASSPGTTLGYEQYF. CDR3 bases: TGTGCCAGCAGCCCCGGGACTACCCTAGGATACGAGCAGTACTTC.

This clonotype was seen a single time. The chain joins TRBV2 to TRBJ2-3; 12 bases match TRBD2. CDR1 and CDR2 from the germline V gene are SNHLY and FYNNEI. The V and J ends lost 7 bases and 6 bases, in that order; junction bases with no gene match: 8. The CDR3 has 15 residues. The CDR3 DNA reads TGTGCCAGCAAGCGACTAGCGGGAGTTCCCGATACGCAGTATTTT. It is translated as CASKRLAGVPDTQYF.

In its sample, this clonotype was seen many times. This chain joins TRBV7-2 and TRBJ1-4, with D uncertain. Germline CDR1 SGHTA, CDR2 FQGNSA. V shed 2 bases and J shed 8 bases, with 9 bases lying between them. The CDR3 consists of 13 residues. The CDR3 spells CASSLITREKLFF. The DNA for the CDR3 is TGTGCCAGCAGCTTAATAACCCGAGAAAAACTGTTTTTT.

This clonotype was recorded many times. V gene TRBV19 combines with J gene TRBJ1-1; D gene ambiguous. CDR3 length: 11 amino acids. Trimming took off 5 bases at V and 11 bases at J, with 12 bases between the two ends. Germline V lookup: CDR1 LNHDA, CDR2 SQIVND (reference sequence). The CDR3, as DNA: TGTGCCAGTAGTGCGCCCTATCTGGCTTTCTTT. Translation gives CASSAPYLAFF.

This clonotype was recorded at least ten times. The chain recombines TRBV11-1 with TRBJ1-1; possibly TRBD1 for D (6 bases). Trimming stripped 3 bases from V and 1 base from J, with 9 bases between. The CDR3 length is 14 residues. Germline CDR1 is SGHAT and CDR2 is FQDESV (reference sequence). The CDR3 DNA sequence: TGTGCCAGCAGCTTCAGACAGGCGAACACTGAAGCTTTCTTT. Protein: CASSFRQANTEAFF.

The gene calls are TRBV2 and TRBJ2-1; the D call may be TRBD1 or TRBD2 (5 bases each). V was shortened by 4 bases and J by 7 bases, with 11 bases between the two germline ends. The CDR3 is made up of 13 amino acids. The V gene's germline CDR1 is SNHLY and CDR2 FYNNEI. The DNA for the CDR3 is TGTGCCAGCAGTGGCGGGCAGGGAAATGAGCAGTTCTTC. As protein: CASSGGQGNEQFF. The whole variable domain, remainder taken from reference TRBV2 and TRBJ2-1, is EPEVTQTPSHQVTQMGQEVILRCVPISNHLYFYWYRQILGQKVEFLVSFYNNEISEKSEIFDDQFSVERPDGSNFTLKIRSTKLEDSAMYFCASSGGQGNEQFFGPGTRLTVL.